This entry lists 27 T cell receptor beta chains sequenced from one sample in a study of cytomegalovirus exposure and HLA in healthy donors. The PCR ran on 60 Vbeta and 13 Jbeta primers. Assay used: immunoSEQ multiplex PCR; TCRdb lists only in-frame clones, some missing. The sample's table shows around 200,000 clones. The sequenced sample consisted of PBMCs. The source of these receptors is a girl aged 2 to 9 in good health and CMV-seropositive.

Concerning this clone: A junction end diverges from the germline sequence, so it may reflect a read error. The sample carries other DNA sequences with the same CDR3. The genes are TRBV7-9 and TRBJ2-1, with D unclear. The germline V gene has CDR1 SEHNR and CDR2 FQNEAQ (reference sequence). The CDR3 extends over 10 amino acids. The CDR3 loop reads CASSYDEQFF. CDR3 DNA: TGTGCCAGTTCCTACGATGAGCAGTTCTTC.

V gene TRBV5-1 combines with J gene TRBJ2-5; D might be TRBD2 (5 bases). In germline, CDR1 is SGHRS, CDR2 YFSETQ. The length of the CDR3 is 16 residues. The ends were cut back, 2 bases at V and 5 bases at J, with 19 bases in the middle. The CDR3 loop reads CASSLLNSGSGETQYF. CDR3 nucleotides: TGCGCCAGCAGCTTACTAAACTCGGGATCGGGGGAGACCCAGTACTTC.

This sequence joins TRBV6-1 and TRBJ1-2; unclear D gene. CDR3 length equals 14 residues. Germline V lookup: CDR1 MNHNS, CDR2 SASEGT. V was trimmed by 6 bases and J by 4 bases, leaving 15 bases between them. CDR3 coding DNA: TGTGCCAGCAGCGTTCTACAGACAAGCTATGGCTACACCTTC. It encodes CASSVLQTSYGYTF.

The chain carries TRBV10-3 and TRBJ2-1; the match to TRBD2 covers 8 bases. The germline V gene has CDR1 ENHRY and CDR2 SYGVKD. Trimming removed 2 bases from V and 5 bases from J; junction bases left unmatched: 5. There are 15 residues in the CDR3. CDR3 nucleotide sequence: TGTGCCATCAGTGAGGGCGTTAGCGGGAACAATGAGCAGTTCTTC. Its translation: CAISEGVSGNNEQFF.

The CDR3 DNA reads TGTGCCAGCAGGGGGATGGGAGCTCACGAGCAGTACTTC. Its translation is CASRGMGAHEQYF. The chain carries TRBV5-6 and TRBJ2-7, with D possibly matching TRBD2 (5 bases). Germline CDR1 SGHDT, CDR2 YYEEEE. The CDR3 loop spans 13 amino acids. Trimming shortened V by 5 bases and J by 5 bases, and 14 bases separated the two germline ends.

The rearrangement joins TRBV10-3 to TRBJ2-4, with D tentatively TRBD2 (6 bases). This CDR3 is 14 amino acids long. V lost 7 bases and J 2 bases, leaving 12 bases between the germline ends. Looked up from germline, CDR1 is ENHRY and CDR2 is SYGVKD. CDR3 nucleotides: TGTGCCATCACAAGCGCGGGACCCAAAAACATTCAGTACTTC. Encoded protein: CAITSAGPKNIQYF.

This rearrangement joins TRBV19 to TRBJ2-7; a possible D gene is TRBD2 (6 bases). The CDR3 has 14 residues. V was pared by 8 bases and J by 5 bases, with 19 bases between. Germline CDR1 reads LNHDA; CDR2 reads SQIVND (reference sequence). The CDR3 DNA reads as TGTGCCAGTCGGGGCGTGGGAGGACCCCACGAGCAGTACTTC. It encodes CASRGVGGPHEQYF.

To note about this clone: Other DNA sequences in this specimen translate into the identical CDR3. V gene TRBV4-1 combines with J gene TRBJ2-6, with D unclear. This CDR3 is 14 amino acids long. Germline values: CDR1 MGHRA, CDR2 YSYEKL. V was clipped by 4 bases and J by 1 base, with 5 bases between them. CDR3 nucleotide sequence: TGCGCCAGCAGCCTGAGGTCTGGGGCCAACGTCCTGACTTTC. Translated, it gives CASSLRSGANVLTF.

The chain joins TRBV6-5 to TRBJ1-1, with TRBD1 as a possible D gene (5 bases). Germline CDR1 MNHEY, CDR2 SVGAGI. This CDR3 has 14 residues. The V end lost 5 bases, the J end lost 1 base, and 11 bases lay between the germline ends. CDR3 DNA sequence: TGTGCCAGCAGTCACCCTAGGGGGAACACTGAAGCTTTCTTT. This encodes CASSHPRGNTEAFF.

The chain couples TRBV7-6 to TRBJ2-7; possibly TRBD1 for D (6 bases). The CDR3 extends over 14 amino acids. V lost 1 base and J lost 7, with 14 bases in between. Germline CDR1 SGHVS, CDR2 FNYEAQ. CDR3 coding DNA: TGTGCCAGCAGCTTAGGGACAGCGCCTACGGAGCAGTACTTC. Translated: CASSLGTAPTEQYF.

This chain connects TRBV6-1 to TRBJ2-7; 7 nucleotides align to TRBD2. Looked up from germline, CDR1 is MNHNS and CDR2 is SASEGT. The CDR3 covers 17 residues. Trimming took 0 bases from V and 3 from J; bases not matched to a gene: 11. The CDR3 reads CASSEARGGTGGYEQYF. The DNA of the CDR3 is TGTGCCAGCAGTGAAGCGCGGGGAGGGACCGGAGGCTACGAGCAGTACTTC.

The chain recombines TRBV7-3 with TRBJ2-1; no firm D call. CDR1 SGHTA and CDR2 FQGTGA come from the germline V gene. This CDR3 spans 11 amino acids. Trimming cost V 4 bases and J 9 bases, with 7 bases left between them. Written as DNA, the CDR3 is TGTGCCAGCAGCTCCTCCGGTGAGCAGTTCTTC. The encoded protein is CASSSSGEQFF.

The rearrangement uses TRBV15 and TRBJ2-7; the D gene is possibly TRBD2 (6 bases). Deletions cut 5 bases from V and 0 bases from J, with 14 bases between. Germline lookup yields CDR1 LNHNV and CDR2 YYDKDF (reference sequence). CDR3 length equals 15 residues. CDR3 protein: CATSFSTRLSYEQYF. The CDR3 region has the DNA TGTGCCACCAGCTTTTCGACTAGGCTCTCCTACGAGCAGTACTTC.

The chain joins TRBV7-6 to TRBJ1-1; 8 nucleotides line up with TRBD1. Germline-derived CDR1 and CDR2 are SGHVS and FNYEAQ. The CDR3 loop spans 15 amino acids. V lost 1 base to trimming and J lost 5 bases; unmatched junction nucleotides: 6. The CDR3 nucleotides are TGTGCCAGCAGCTTAGAGTCGACAGGGGCGACTGAAGCTTTCTTT. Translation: CASSLESTGATEAFF.

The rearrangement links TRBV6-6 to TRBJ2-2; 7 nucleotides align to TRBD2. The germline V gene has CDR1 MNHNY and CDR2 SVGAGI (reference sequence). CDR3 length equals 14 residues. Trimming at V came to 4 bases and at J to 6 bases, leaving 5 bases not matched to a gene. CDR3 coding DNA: TGTGCCAGCAGTTTGGGGGGGTGGGCCGGGGAGCTGTTTTTT. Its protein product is CASSLGGWAGELFF.

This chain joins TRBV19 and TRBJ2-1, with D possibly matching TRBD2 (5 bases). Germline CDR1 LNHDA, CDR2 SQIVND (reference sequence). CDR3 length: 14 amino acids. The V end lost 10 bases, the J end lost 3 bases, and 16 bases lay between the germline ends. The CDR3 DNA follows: TGTGCCACCAAAAGAGGGAGCGGCTACAATGAGCAGTTCTTC. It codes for CATKRGSGYNEQFF.

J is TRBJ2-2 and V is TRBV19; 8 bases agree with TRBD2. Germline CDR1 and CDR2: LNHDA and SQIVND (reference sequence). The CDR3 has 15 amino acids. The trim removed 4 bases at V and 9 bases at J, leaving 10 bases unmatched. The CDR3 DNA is TGTGCCAGTAGTACCGGGGCTAGCGGGTTCCGGGAGCTGTTTTTT. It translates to CASSTGASGFRELFF.

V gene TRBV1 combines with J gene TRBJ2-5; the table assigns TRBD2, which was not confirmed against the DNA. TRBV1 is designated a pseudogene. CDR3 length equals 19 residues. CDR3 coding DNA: TGCACCAGCAGCCAAGGCTGTTCCGGGACTAGCGGGATCGAAGAGACCCAGTACTTC. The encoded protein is CTSSQGCSGTSGIEETQYF.

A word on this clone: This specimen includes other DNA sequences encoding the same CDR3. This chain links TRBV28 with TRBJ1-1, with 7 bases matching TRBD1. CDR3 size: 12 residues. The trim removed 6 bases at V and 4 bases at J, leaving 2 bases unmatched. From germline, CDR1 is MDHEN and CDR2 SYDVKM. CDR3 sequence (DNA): TGTGCCAGCAGAGCAGGGGGCACTGAAGCTTTCTTT. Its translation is CASRAGGTEAFF. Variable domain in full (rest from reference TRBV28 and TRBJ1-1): DVKVTQSSRYLVKRTGEKVFLECVQDMDHENMFWYRQDPGLGLRLIYFSYDVKMKEKGDIPEGYSVSREKKERFSLILESASTNQTSMYLCASRAGGTEAFFGQGTRLTVV.

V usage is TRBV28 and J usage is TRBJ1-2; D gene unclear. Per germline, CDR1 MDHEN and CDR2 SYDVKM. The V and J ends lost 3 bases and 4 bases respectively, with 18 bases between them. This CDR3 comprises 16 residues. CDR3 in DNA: TGTGCCAGCAGTTTCGAGGGCCCAGCCTTCTCCTATGGCTACACCTTC. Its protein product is CASSFEGPAFSYGYTF.

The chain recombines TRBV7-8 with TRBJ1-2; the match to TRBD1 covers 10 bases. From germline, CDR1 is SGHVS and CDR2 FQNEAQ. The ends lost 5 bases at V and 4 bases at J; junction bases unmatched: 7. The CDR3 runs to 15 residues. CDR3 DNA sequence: TGTGCCAGCAGCCCGGGACAGGGGCTTGGCTATGGCTACACCTTC. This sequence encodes CASSPGQGLGYGYTF.

DNA of the CDR3: TGTGCCAGCAGTTCCCACCAAGGACAGGGGCGAGGGAATTCACCCCTCCACTTT. This translates into CASSSHQGQGRGNSPLHF. V gene TRBV28 combines with J gene TRBJ1-6, with 9 bases aligning to TRBD1. CDR3 length equals 18 residues. V dropped 4 bases and J dropped 7; count of bases not matched to a gene: 14. CDR1 MDHEN and CDR2 SYDVKM come from the germline V gene.

The CDR3 reads CASSQARQGAQYEQYF. CDR3 bases: TGTGCCAGCAGCCAGGCCAGGCAGGGGGCTCAGTACGAGCAGTACTTC. The J gene is TRBJ2-5, the V gene TRBV4-2, with 8 bases fitting TRBD1. The tail of the sequence fits TRBJ2-7 better, so the J call may be wrong. Germline V gene lookup returns CDR1 LGHNA and CDR2 YNFKEQ. The CDR3 spans 16 residues.

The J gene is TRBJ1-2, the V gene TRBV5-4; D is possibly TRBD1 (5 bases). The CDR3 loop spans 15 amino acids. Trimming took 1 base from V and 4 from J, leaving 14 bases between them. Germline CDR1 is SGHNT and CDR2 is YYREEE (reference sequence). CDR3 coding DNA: TGTGCCAGCAGCTTGAGGGCGGGGGTAGCCTATGGCTACACCTTC. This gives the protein CASSLRAGVAYGYTF.

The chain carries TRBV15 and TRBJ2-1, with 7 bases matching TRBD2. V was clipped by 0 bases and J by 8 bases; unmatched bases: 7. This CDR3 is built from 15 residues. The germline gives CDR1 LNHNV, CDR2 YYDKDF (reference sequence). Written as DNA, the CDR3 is TGTGCCACCAGCAGAGAGGGAGGGCCTTGGGATGAGCAGTTCTTC. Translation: CATSREGGPWDEQFF.

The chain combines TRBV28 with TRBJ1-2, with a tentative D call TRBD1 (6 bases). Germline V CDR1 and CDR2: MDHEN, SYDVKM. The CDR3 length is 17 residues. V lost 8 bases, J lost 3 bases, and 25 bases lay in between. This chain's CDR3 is CASRYRGAEPSHYGYTF. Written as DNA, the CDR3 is TGTGCCAGCCGATATCGGGGGGCGGAACCCTCGCACTATGGCTACACCTTC.

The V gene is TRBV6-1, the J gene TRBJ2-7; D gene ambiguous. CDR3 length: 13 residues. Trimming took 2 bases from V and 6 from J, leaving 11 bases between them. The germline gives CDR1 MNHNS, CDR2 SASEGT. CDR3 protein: CASSESRNFEQYF. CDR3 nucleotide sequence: TGTGCCAGCAGTGAAAGCAGGAACTTCGAGCAGTACTTC.